This TCR beta chain was sequenced in a study of shared clonotypes between healthy human individuals (dated by TCRdb to 2018 to 2021). Concerning the study at large: The cohort included a few men and a couple of women between 18 and 49 years of age. For each donor, CD4 naive and CD4 memory were each run on three plates, CD8 naive on two plates, and CD8 memory on one plate. Libraries were prepared and TCR repertoires were sequenced by different laboratories using diverse techniques, in order to increase sequencing depth and limit assay-specific biases. To estimate repertoire size and how much clonotype sharing occurs between individuals, the study deeply sequenced the blood TCR repertoires of five healthy adults. Leukapheresis yielded between about 0.9 and 9 billion PBMCs per donor.

TCR CDR3 regions were amplified from genomic DNA by multiplex PCR using the deep immunoSEQ assay. Genomic DNA extracted from each cell subset was distributed evenly over all wells of several immunoSEQ 96-well plates, and each plate served as one replicate. For sorted subsets, each replicate PCR was loaded with roughly 200 ng genomic DNA, equivalent to some 27,000 T cell genomes. The purified libraries were quantified using a Qubit 3.0 fluorometer, sized with a Bioanalyzer 2100, and then quantified again using the KAPA Library Quantification kit. Each immunoSEQ 96-well plate was sequenced on its own single-read 150-cycle Illumina NextSeq 550 flow cell. On the authors' methods: Because only junctional sequences without quality scores were contained in the immunoSEQ output, filtering matching that applied to full-length reads could not be performed. To assign V/J genes and CDR3, sequences were annotated against IMGT germline references using PyIR, a Python wrapper for IgBLAST v1.9. Reads with weak V/J assignments (E-value above 1e-6), missing CDR3, stop codons, out-of-frame junctions, or ambiguous translated residues were removed. A V3J clonotype was defined by an identical inferred V gene, J gene, and CDR3 amino acid sequence. Percentage overlap between repertoires was computed as shared unique clonotypes divided by the size of the smaller repertoire. Three approaches were used to assess repertoire richness: RTK rarefaction, the Chao1 estimator, and Recon v2.1 estimates of unobserved clonotypes. For all TCRbeta clonotypes obtained by the gDNA method from several donors, generation probabilities were computed with OLGA. As stored in TCRdb, this immuneACCESS dataset retains in-frame rearrangements with V and J assigned. A fraction of the clones does not appear; measured against another copy, unresolved V genes explain less than half of the discrepancy, and the remainder lacks a known reason. D and trimming were read from the DNA, whereas the V and J calls and clone size are those reported in that table. Counted in this sample were some 2.1 million clones; around 95% of them appeared once. The top ten clones comprise 0.1% to 0.15% of the sample.

Details on this clone: It has no known antigen specificity. Within one base of it there is no much larger clone, and no base qualities were kept. Other DNA sequences in this sample translate to the same CDR3.

The donors were healthy, HIV-negative adults who had no recently reported acute infections or vaccinations. All donors were Caucasian adults living in Nashville, Tennessee, USA. CD4+ T cells were enriched by magnetic negative selection; naive cells were then positively selected on CD45RA, and the negative fraction formed the memory subset. After blood collection by leukapheresis, PBMCs were isolated using Ficoll-Histopaque density gradient centrifugation and then cryopreserved in the vapor phase of liquid nitrogen. Analytical flow cytometry was used to check the purity and quantity of each magnetically sorted T cell population. From each sorted fraction, genomic DNA was isolated and quantified by UV absorbance on a Nanodrop 2000c. The CDR3 covers 12 residues, taking in both the cysteine and the phenylalanine. Left in the record is the CDR3 DNA by itself, 36 bases read in frame from the first base. Sequences SGHTA (CDR1) and FQGNSA (CDR2) are obtained from the germline V gene. V was cut back by 2 bases and J by 4 bases, leaving a gap of 4 bases between them.

On the study overall, not on this receptor specifically: Compared with non-shared clonotypes, clonotypes shared by all four sorted-subset donors had higher generation probabilities. Sampling was restricted to blood, and TCR repertoires in tissues likely differ from the TCR repertoires found in blood. Based on pairwise subsampling, the degree of clonotype sharing among donors was expected to be affected by sequencing depth. Across a handful of donors, approximately 5% of naive CD4, 3% to 4% of naive CD8, about 2.3% of memory CD4, and about 0.4% of memory CD8 clonotypes were shared. Incomplete sequencing was indicated by rarefaction of sorted-subset datasets, despite the large sequencing depth. Larger estimated clonotype richness was generally found for naive subsets than for memory subsets. Because the study included a small number of donors, the genetic and exposure-history diversity represented was limited.

The sequencing sample was made of naive CD4+ T cells sorted from blood. This specimen's cell subset or site label, interpreted: CD45RA+ positively selected. The rearranged segments are TRBV7-2 and TRBJ2-3; no D segment can be confidently identified. The source of this sequence is a man aged 18 to 30 in good health. The nucleotide sequence reads TGTGCCAGCAGCTTACGGGCAGATACGCAGTATTTT. This codes for CASSLRADTQYF.